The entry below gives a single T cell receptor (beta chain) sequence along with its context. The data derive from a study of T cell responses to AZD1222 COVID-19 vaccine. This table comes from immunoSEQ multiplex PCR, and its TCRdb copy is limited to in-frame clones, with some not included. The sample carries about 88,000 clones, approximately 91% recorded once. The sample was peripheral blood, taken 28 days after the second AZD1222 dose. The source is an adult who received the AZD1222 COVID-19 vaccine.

The CDR3 coding sequence is TGTGCCAGCAGCTCGGACAGGGGGCAACTTAACACCGGGGAGCTGTTTTTT. Translating gives CASSSDRGQLNTGELFF. V and J are TRBV5-8 and TRBJ2-2, with 11 bases fitting TRBD1. CDR3 length: 17 residues. Trimming removed 3 bases from V and 2 bases from J; junction bases left unmatched: 6. The V gene's germline CDR1 is SGHTS and CDR2 YDEGEE.